Described below is a single TCR beta chain sequence and its context. These data are taken from a study of CD8 T cells in Susac syndrome. TCR beta sequences were obtained from blood CD8+ and CD4+ T cells. The multiple sclerosis control group comprised treatment-naive patients with stable or active relapsing-remitting disease. Isolation of CD8+ and CD4+ T cells was performed negatively, whereas enrichment of TEMRA cells was done by FACS. Random hexamers were used to reverse transcribe the RNA input (about 0.5 to 1 ug). immunoSEQ multiplex PCR amplified TCR beta CDR3 across 54 Vbeta, 13 Jbeta. Via MiXCR, TCRdb re-called the immunoSEQ multiplex PCR reads, giving one row per CDR3 protein. This sample has some 190,000 distinct CDR3 sequences, with 90% to 97% found just once. V lost 2 bases to trimming and J lost 3 bases, with 10 bases between them. The CDR3 loop spans 14 amino acids. The germline CDR1 and CDR2 sequences are SEHNR and FQNEAQ (reference sequence).

The clonotype comes from a human donor with multiple sclerosis. The chain joins TRBV7-9 to TRBJ1-1; possible D gene TRBD1, 5 bases. Sequenced: CD4+ T cells from PBMCs. The chain's CDR3 is CASSLQGSDTEAFF. The DNA of the CDR3 is TGTGCCAGCAGCTTACAGGGTTCGGACACTGAAGCTTTCTTT. The full variable domain, with the rest looked up from reference TRBV7-9 and TRBJ1-1, is DTGVSQNPRHKITKRGQNVTFRCDPISEHNRLYWYRQTLGQGPEFLTYFQNEAQLEKSRLLSDRFSAERPKGSFSTLEIQRTEQGDSAMYLCASSLQGSDTEAFFGQGTRLTVV.